This is a list of T cell receptor beta chains from one sample in a study of cytomegalovirus exposure and HLA in healthy donors. Repertoires were generated with immunoSEQ multiplex PCR, while TCRdb's copy carries only in-frame clones and drops some. This table holds under 200,000 clones, 68% found once. The sample was PBMCs. These receptors were taken from a woman between 40 and 50 years old in good health and CMV-seropositive. CDR3s include the opening cysteine and the closing phenylalanine or tryptophan. A D gene is named only where the DNA matches it firmly. Not all rows give a size; the values are once, few, many and, for expanded clones, a class.

v_gene,j_gene,abundance,d_gene,CDR3aa,CDR3nt
TRBV7-8,TRBJ1-2,-,TRBD1,CASSSDSGTGIYGYTF,TGTGCCAGCAGCTCAGACTCCGGGACAGGGATATATGGCTACACCTTC
TRBV6-6,TRBJ1-1,-,-,CASRSQGLEAFF,TGTGCCAGCAGATCACAGGGATTGGAAGCTTTCTTT
TRBV28,TRBJ2-7,-,-,CASSLGGVPIHEQYF,TGTGCCAGCAGTCTCGGGGGAGTTCCGATCCACGAGCAGTACTTC
TRBV9,TRBJ1-2,-,-,CASSVGTVPNYGYTF,TGTGCCAGCAGCGTAGGGACAGTTCCTAACTATGGCTACACCTTC
TRBV11-3,TRBJ2-1,few,-,CASSLSQGDEQFF,TGTGCCAGCAGCTTGTCACAGGGCGATGAGCAGTTCTTC
TRBV7-9,TRBJ1-4,few,-,CASSEGSFGNEKLFF,TGTGCCAGCAGCGAGGGTTCCTTCGGGAATGAAAAACTGTTTTTT
TRBV2,TRBJ2-2,-,-,CATKREANTGELFF,TGTGCCACCAAGAGGGAAGCGAACACCGGGGAGCTGTTTTTT
TRBV19,TRBJ1-3,-,-,CASSILGRGLSGNTIYF,TGTGCCAGTAGTATTTTGGGCAGGGGCCTCTCTGGAAACACCATATATTTT
TRBV25-1,TRBJ2-2,-,-,CASTRAGDTGELFF,TGTGCCAGCACGAGGGCAGGGGACACCGGGGAGCTGTTTTTT
TRBV5-4,TRBJ2-5,-,-,CASSLPEETQYF,TGTGCCAGCAGCTTGCCAGAAGAGACCCAGTACTTC
TRBV11-2,TRBJ2-5,-,TRBD2,CASSQTSGGPPGETQYF,TGTGCCAGCAGCCAGACTAGCGGGGGGCCCCCGGGCGAGACCCAGTACTTC
TRBV4-3,TRBJ2-4,-,TRBD1,CASSQGQGANIQYF,TGCGCCAGCAGCCAAGGACAGGGTGCGAACATTCAGTACTTC